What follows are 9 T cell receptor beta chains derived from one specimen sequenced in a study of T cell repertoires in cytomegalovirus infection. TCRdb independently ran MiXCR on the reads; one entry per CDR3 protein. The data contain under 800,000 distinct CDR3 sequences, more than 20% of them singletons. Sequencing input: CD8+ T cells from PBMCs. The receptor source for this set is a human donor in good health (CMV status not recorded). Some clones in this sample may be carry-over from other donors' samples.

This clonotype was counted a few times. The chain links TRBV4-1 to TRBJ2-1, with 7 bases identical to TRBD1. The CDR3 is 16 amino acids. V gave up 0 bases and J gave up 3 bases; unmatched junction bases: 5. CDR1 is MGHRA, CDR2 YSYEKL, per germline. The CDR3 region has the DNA TGCGCCAGCAGCCAAGATACAGGGGCCGACTACAATGAGCAGTTCTTC. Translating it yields CASSQDTGADYNEQFF.

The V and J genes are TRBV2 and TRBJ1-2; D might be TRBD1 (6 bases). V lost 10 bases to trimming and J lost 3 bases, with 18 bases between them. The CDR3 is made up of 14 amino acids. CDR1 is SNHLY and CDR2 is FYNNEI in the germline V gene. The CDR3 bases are TGTGCCATCCAACAGGGCCTGCAAGACTATGGCTACACCTTC. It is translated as CAIQQGLQDYGYTF.

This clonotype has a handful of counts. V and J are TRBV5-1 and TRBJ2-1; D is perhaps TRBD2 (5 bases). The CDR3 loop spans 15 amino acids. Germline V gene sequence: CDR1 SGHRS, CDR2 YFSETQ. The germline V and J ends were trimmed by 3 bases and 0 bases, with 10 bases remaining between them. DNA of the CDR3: TGCGCCAGCAGCTCCGGGATGAGCTCCTACAATGAGCAGTTCTTC. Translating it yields CASSSGMSSYNEQFF. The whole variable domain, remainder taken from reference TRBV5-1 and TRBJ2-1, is KAGVTQTPRYLIKTRGQQVTLSCSPISGHRSVSWYQQTPGQGLQFLFEYFSETQRNKGNFPGRFSGRQFSNSRSEMNVSTLELGDSALYLCASSSGMSSYNEQFFGPGTRLTVL.

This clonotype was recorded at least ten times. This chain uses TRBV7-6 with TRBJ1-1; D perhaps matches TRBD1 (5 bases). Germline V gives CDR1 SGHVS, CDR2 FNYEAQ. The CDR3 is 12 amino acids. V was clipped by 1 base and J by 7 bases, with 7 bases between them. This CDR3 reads CASSLVTGEAFF. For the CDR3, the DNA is TGTGCCAGCAGCTTAGTTACAGGTGAAGCTTTCTTT.

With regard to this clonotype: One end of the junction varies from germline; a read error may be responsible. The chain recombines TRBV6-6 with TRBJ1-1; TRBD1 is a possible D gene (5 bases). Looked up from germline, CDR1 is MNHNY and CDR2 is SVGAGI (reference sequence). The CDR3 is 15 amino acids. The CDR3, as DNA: TGTGTCAGCAGTCCACTCCAGGGTGGTTTTGCTGAAGCTTTCTTT. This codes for CVSSPLQGGFAEAFF.

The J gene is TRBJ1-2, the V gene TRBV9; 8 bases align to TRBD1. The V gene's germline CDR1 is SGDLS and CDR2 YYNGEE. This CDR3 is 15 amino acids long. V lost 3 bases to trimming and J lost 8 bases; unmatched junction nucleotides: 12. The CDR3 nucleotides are TGTGCCAGCAGCGGACAGGGGCCCGCAGGATACGGCTACACCTTC. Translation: CASSGQGPAGYGYTF.

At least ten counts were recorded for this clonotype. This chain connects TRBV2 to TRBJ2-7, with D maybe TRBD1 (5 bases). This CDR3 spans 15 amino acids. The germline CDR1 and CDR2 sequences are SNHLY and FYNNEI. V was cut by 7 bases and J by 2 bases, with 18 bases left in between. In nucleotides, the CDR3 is TGTGCCAGCACCCCGGTCCAGGGTGATACCTACGAGCAGTACGTC. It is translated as CASTPVQGDTYEQYV.

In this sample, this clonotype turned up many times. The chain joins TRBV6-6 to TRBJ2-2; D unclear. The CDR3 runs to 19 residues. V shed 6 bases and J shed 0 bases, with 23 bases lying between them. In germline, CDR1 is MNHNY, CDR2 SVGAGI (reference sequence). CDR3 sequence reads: CASSSFLLDKTSNTGELFF. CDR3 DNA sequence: TGTGCCAGCAGCTCCTTCCTTTTAGACAAGACCTCGAACACCGGGGAGCTGTTTTTT.

The CDR3 bases are TGTGCCAGCAGCTCGGGACTAGCGGGGGGGCGGGAGACCCAGTACTTC. Translation: CASSSGLAGGRETQYF. V usage is TRBV7-2 and J usage is TRBJ2-5; 16 nucleotides line up with TRBD2. This CDR3 region has 16 residues. From germline, CDR1 is SGHTA and CDR2 FQGNSA. V shed 4 bases, J shed 5 bases, and the junction held 4 bases outside the gene matches. Using reference TRBV7-2 and TRBJ2-5 for the parts outside the CDR3, the full variable domain is GAGVSQSPSNKVTEKGKDVELRCDPISGHTALYWYRQSLGQGLEFLIYFQGNSAPDKSGLPSDRFSAERTGGSVSTLTIQRTQQEDSAVYLCASSSGLAGGRETQYFGPGTRLLVL.